The text below deals with one T cell receptor (beta chain). The V gene lost 5 bases and the J gene lost 2 bases, with 12 bases spanning the gap. The CDR3 spans 14 residues. Libraries of TCR beta came from iRepertoire HTBI primers plus Arm-PCR of CDR3 regions. TCRdb redid the calling of the multiplex PCR reads with MiXCR, one entry per CDR3 protein. Of 200,000 to 250,000 distinct CDR3 sequences in the sample, roughly 18% are singletons; the top ten hold 22%. This sample was included in a study of regulatory T cells in long-lasting Graves disease. Regarding time point: newly diagnosed GD, antithyroid drugs for less than 3 months. From PBMCs, RNA was extracted and then used to make the TCR library.

This specimen consisted of peripheral blood mononuclear cells (PBMCs), obtained at new diagnosis, from a patient treated with antithyroid drugs. The chain is built from TRBV12-3 or TRBV12-4 and TRBJ2-5, with D perhaps matching TRBD1 (5 bases). The TCR sequence derives from a female donor with Graves disease. CDR3 nucleotide sequence: TGTGCCAGCAGTCCCCCTAGGGGACAAGAGACCCAGTACTTC. Its translation is CASSPPRGQETQYF.